This is a list of T cell receptor beta chains from one sample in a study of cytomegalovirus exposure and HLA in healthy donors. Data came from immunoSEQ multiplex PCR; TCRdb stores just in-frame clones and leaves some out. The table includes roughly 150,000 clones, roughly 78% detected once. The sequenced sample consisted of PBMCs. The receptors here all came from a man aged 25 to 40 in good health. The CDR3 runs from the conserved cysteine through the conserved F or W.

v_gene	CDR3aa
TRBV4-2	CASSPHWEGNQPQHF
TRBV6-5	CASSYSAGLTEAFF
TRBV9	CASSVQDRGITDTQYF
TRBV6-5	CASSAYRDEREQYF
TRBV28	CASSVQGRYTF
TRBV11-1	CASSPDPGQQRFF
TRBV28	CASSYNRDSYEQYF
TRBV20-1	CSADRGYGYTF
TRBV9	CASSVSGRGNEQFF
TRBV6-5	CASSYSSGEIAYGYTF
TRBV7-9	CSSSQDGRRETQYF
TRBV19	CASSRGLVVLYEQYF
TRBV19	CASSATSGPNNEQFF
TRBV7-3	CASSLGPGVAGVGDTQYF
TRBV6-6	CASSPGTSGTDTQYF
TRBV27	CASSLSLNTGELFF
TRBV6-1	CASSETSTWTITTEAFF
TRBV6-6	CASGRQGGPNQPQHF
TRBV20-1	CSASSPDEQFF
TRBV7-9	CSSSLEHHEQYF
TRBV7-9	CASSFPGARGPKGYTF
TRBV19	CASRLGTGYTGELFF
TRBV9	CASSADSRSYGYTF
TRBV6-5	CASSYSRVLNTDTQYF
TRBV5-6	CASSFGGESYYEQYF
TRBV19	CASTKGLAGGRDEQFF
TRBV7-9	CSSSLGRGNFVRNEQFF
TRBV7-9	CSSSHTQGPRVGYGYTF
TRBV6-5	CASRVANYGYTF
TRBV28	CASTFFAATHQPQHF
TRBV11-2	CASSYTGTDYGYTF